Shown below are 22 T cell receptor beta chains from a single sample sequenced in a study of T-cell reconstitution after alpha-beta-depleted transplantation in children. Unique molecular identifiers were used to barcode this TCRbeta library. MiXCR, run by TCRdb on the PCR reads, gives a single entry per CDR3 protein. The sample holds approximately 230,000 distinct CDR3 sequences, more than 20% seen once. This sample comprised PBMCs, mostly from graft donor cells, obtained 360 days after TCRalphabeta/CD19-depleted stem cell transplant. The receptor source for this set is a female patient between 2 and 15 years old who had a stem cell transplant for congenital amegakaryocytic thrombocytopenia, so the T cells may come from the graft donor.

V usage is TRBV12-3 or TRBV12-4 and J usage is TRBJ2-2; D is ambiguous. The V end was cut by 3 bases, the J end by 4 bases, with 15 bases between. The CDR3 totals 16 residues. The CDR3 DNA is TGTGCCAGCAGTTTCCGGTACAACGCCTTCACCGGGGAGCTGTTTTTT. It is translated as CASSFRYNAFTGELFF.

This clonotype occurred many times. The chain has TRBV5-6 and TRBJ2-3; D may be TRBD2 (6 bases). Germline V CDR1 and CDR2: SGHDT, YYEEEE. CDR3 length equals 14 residues. V lost 1 base and J 2 bases, leaving 8 bases between the germline ends. The CDR3 here is CASSLPGDTDTQYF. CDR3 DNA: TGTGCCAGCAGCTTGCCGGGAGACACAGATACGCAGTATTTT.

This clonotype was seen a few times. The V call is TRBV7-8, the J call TRBJ1-2, with D hard to call. The CDR3 is made up of 15 amino acids. The ends were cut back, 1 base at V and 5 bases at J, with 14 bases in the middle. Per germline, CDR1 SGHVS and CDR2 FQNEAQ. In nucleotides, the CDR3 is TGTGCCAGCAGCTTAGAGTCGGCAGCCTATTATGGCTACACCTTC. Residues: CASSLESAAYYGYTF.

V is TRBV27 and J is TRBJ1-6; TRBD1 might be the D (5 bases). With 7 bases removed from V and 7 bases from J, the gap between germline ends came to 17 bases. Germline CDR1 reads MNHEY; CDR2 reads SMNVEV (reference sequence). The CDR3 sequence is 15 residues long. CDR3 residues: CASKTALGRNSPLHF. The DNA of the CDR3 is TGTGCCAGCAAGACAGCCCTAGGACGGAATTCACCCCTCCACTTT.

This chain joins TRBV21-1 and TRBJ2-5; the D call in the table, TRBD1, was not verified against the DNA. TRBV21-1 is a pseudogene locus. This CDR3 region has 15 residues. CDR3 bases: TGTGCCAGCAGCAATAGCCAGGGAGCAAAGGAGACCCAGTACTTC. Amino acid sequence: CASSNSQGAKETQYF.

V and J are TRBV11-2 and TRBJ2-1; 7 positions agree with TRBD1. Germline CDR1 and CDR2: SGHAT and FQNNGV. The V segment lost 5 bases and the J segment 4 bases; nucleotides outside the gene matches: 8. This CDR3 is 15 amino acids long. CDR3 residues: CASSTHGTVYNEQFF. The CDR3 coding sequence is TGTGCCAGCAGCACACACGGGACAGTGTACAATGAGCAGTTCTTC.

This clonotype was seen ten or more times. This sequence joins TRBV29-1 and TRBJ2-7; TRBD1 agrees at 7 bases. The CDR3 has 13 residues. CDR1 and CDR2 from the germline V gene are SQVTM and ANQGSEA. The V segment lost 6 bases and the J segment 5 bases; nucleotides outside the gene matches: 10. The CDR3 sequence is CSVDQTGSHEQYF. CDR3 sequence (DNA): TGCAGCGTGGATCAGACAGGGTCCCACGAGCAGTACTTC.

This clonotype has at least ten counts. This CDR3 is CASSLVLGGNGELFF. As DNA, the CDR3 is TGCGCCAGCAGCTTGGTCCTCGGGGGAAACGGGGAGCTGTTTTTT. The chain employs TRBV5-1 and TRBJ2-2; a weak D match, TRBD2 (6 bases). CDR1 is SGHRS and CDR2 is YFSETQ in the germline V gene. V lost 0 bases, J lost 7 bases, and 13 bases lay in between. The CDR3 runs to 15 residues.

This clonotype was found a few times. The chain joins TRBV11-2 to TRBJ1-1; 7 bases are shared with TRBD1. V trimming: 5 bases; J trimming: 6 bases; junction bases outside the gene matches: 6. CDR3 length: 13 residues. CDR1 is SGHAT and CDR2 is FQNNGV in the germline V gene. CDR3 nucleotides: TGTGCCAGCAGCACAGACAGGGAGGCTGAAGCTTTCTTT. Encoded protein: CASSTDREAEAFF.

In this sample, this clonotype turned up a few times. The J gene is TRBJ2-7, the V gene TRBV29-1; D gene unclear. The CDR3 runs 12 residues. CDR1 and CDR2 from the germline V gene are SQVTM and ANQGSEA. Trimming left V 2 bases short and J 5 bases short, with 10 bases between. In DNA form, the CDR3 reads TGCAGCGTTGAAATGTCGGACCACGAGCAGTACTTC. This gives the protein CSVEMSDHEQYF.

V is TRBV9 and J is TRBJ2-1; no reliable D call. Germline V gene data show CDR1 as SGDLS and CDR2 as YYNGEE. The V gene lost 0 bases and the J gene lost 9 bases, with 10 bases spanning the gap. The CDR3 is 13 amino acids. The chain's CDR3 is CASSVETLGEQFF. CDR3 in DNA: TGTGCCAGCAGCGTAGAGACCTTGGGTGAGCAGTTCTTC.

The gene calls are TRBV4-3 and TRBJ1-2, with D uncertain. Germline values: CDR1 LGHNA, CDR2 YSLEER. Trimming shortened V by 0 bases and J by 4 bases, and 12 bases separated the two germline ends. The CDR3 has 15 amino acids. The CDR3 loop reads CASSQDWVFSYGYTF. The CDR3 bases are TGCGCCAGCAGCCAAGATTGGGTATTTAGCTATGGCTACACCTTC.

This chain joins TRBV19 and TRBJ2-2, with a tentative D call TRBD1 (6 bases). Germline V gene lookup returns CDR1 LNHDA and CDR2 SQIVND (reference sequence). CDR3 length: 14 residues. The V end lost 4 bases, the J end lost 5 bases, and 11 bases lay between the germline ends. As DNA, the CDR3 is TGTGCCAGTAGTAGGGGGCAGTGGACCGGGGAGCTGTTTTTT. Protein sequence: CASSRGQWTGELFF.

There are a few counts of this clonotype. The chain employs TRBV4-3 and TRBJ1-5; no reliable D call. The V and J ends lost 4 bases and 7 bases respectively, with 11 bases between them. This CDR3 has 13 residues. Looked up from germline, CDR1 is LGHNA and CDR2 is YSLEER. The CDR3 DNA reads as TGCGCCAGCAGCCCGTGGGCGGGCCAGCCCCAGCATTTT. It is translated as CASSPWAGQPQHF.

J is TRBJ2-2 and V is TRBV27, with no clear D. CDR3 size: 13 residues. Per germline, CDR1 MNHEY and CDR2 SMNVEV (reference sequence). The V and J ends lost 3 bases and 9 bases respectively, with 11 bases between them. This chain's CDR3 is CASSFGGARELFF. As DNA, the CDR3 is TGTGCCAGCAGTTTCGGCGGAGCCAGGGAGCTGTTTTTT.

The chain employs TRBV28 and TRBJ1-3; TRBD1 matches 9 bases. The V gene end was trimmed by 5 bases and the J gene end by 1 base; junction bases not matched to a gene: 3. Germline V gives CDR1 MDHEN, CDR2 SYDVKM. The CDR3 loop spans 15 amino acids. DNA for the CDR3: TGTGCCAGCAGTACAGGGGGCGAATCTGGAAACACCATATATTTT. It translates to CASSTGGESGNTIYF.

V usage is TRBV3-1 and J usage is TRBJ1-5; D not certain. CDR3 length: 13 amino acids. Looked up from germline, CDR1 is LGHDT and CDR2 is YNNKEL (reference sequence). Trimming stripped 1 base from V and 7 bases from J, with 8 bases between. This CDR3 reads CASSQVAQQPQHF. In DNA form, the CDR3 reads TGTGCCAGCAGCCAAGTCGCCCAGCAGCCCCAGCATTTT.

A single count supports this clonotype. The J gene is TRBJ2-3, the V gene TRBV4-1; 7 positions match TRBD2. This CDR3 comprises 14 residues. Germline V gene sequence: CDR1 MGHRA, CDR2 YSYEKL. The trim removed 2 bases at V and 11 bases at J, leaving 10 bases unmatched. In nucleotides, the CDR3 is TGCGCCAGCAGCCAACCGAGACTAGCCCCGAAGCAGTATTTT. It is translated as CASSQPRLAPKQYF.

The chain joins TRBV5-1 to TRBJ2-5; possibly TRBD1 for D (5 bases). This CDR3 is built from 13 residues. The V end was cut by 0 bases, the J end by 6 bases, with 9 bases between. In germline, CDR1 is SGHRS, CDR2 YFSETQ. CDR3 residues: CASSLGDRKTQYF. The CDR3 DNA follows: TGCGCCAGCAGCTTGGGAGACAGAAAGACCCAGTACTTC.

The rearrangement joins TRBV3-1 to TRBJ2-5; D is possibly TRBD1 or TRBD2 (6 bases each). With 9 bases removed from V and 1 base from J, the gap between germline ends came to 18 bases. CDR1 and CDR2 (germline): LGHDT, YNNKEL (reference sequence). The CDR3 covers 15 residues. CDR3 sequence (DNA): TGTGCCAGTGGGGGGCCAGGAATGTCCCAAGAGACCCAGTACTTC. Translation: CASGGPGMSQETQYF.

Regarding this clonotype: One end of the junction fails to match germline, which may point to a read error. The chain recombines TRBV19 with TRBJ1-5; 7 bases align to TRBD1. The germline V gene has CDR1 LNHDA and CDR2 SQIVND (reference sequence). This CDR3 has 15 residues. The CDR3 spells CASSMDRYSIQPQHF. CDR3 sequence (DNA): TGTGCCAGTAGTATGGACAGGTATAGCATTCAGCCCCAGCATTTT.

The chain combines TRBV20-1 with TRBJ2-6; D might be TRBD1 (5 bases). Trimming took 3 bases from V and 0 from J, leaving 12 bases between them. The CDR3 spans 16 residues. CDR1 is DFQATT, CDR2 SNEGSKA, per germline (reference sequence). Written as DNA, the CDR3 is TGCAGTGCTAGCCCCCAGGGAAACTCTGGGGCCAACGTCCTGACTTTC. This translates into CSASPQGNSGANVLTF.